This T cell receptor beta chain was captured by sequencing in a study of Ad26.COV2.S vaccination and SARS-CoV-2 variants. At the level of the study: The vaccine Ad26.COV2.S was put into the muscle once, or twice with 56 days between.

Overall study findings and caveats: The TCR breadth and depth analyses may have produced an underestimate of total T cell responses. Reportedly, spike-specific CD8+ and CD4+ T cell responses achieved substantial breadth once vaccination had taken place.

Treatment denoted: approximately 18 received Ad26.COV2.S at low or high dose, single or two shots; several received placebo; per-sample allocation not given. Repertoires come from day 63 after the first vaccine or placebo injection. Concerning this clone: The antigen remains unidentified.

The CDR3 is 13 amino acids. Germline V lookup: CDR1 LNHNV, CDR2 YYDKDF (reference sequence). The germline V and J ends were trimmed by 0 bases and 8 bases, with 10 bases remaining between them. TCRdb's table, derived via immunoSEQ multiplex PCR, lists solely in-frame clones and lacks some. The table has 300,000 to 400,000 clones, around 85% seen once. V usage is TRBV15 and J usage is TRBJ1-2, with a possible D match to TRBD1 (6 bases). This clonotype originated in a person aged 18-60 years who received the Ad26.COV2.S COVID-19 vaccine or a placebo. Sequenced material: peripheral blood, taken in a trial of Ad26.COV2.S vaccine versus placebo. The CDR3 DNA reads as TGTGCCACCAGCAGAGATGCAGGGGAAGGCTACACCTTC. Amino acids: CATSRDAGEGYTF.